The next 15 T cell receptor beta chains were all read from a single sample in a study of naive and memory T cell subsets. An oligonucleotide containing a UMI was ligated to the 3' end of TCR cDNA. Amplification of ligated cDNA took four PCR rounds with SP2 and nested alpha and beta constant primers. TCRdb passed the 5' RACE reads through MiXCR, listing each CDR3 protein once. The sample consists of roughly 30,000 distinct CDR3 sequences, around 15% of them appearing once. The receptors here all came from a female donor in good health.

This sequence joins TRBV2 and TRBJ2-7, with D perhaps matching TRBD1 (6 bases). The CDR3 has 15 amino acids. V dropped 3 bases and J dropped 0 bases, with 12 bases sitting between them. CDR1 is SNHLY and CDR2 is FYNNEI in the germline V gene. The CDR3 DNA reads as TGTGCCAGCAGTGAGACGGGGACATACTCCTACGAGCAGTACTTC. This gives the protein CASSETGTYSYEQYF. Together with reference TRBV2 and TRBJ2-7, the CDR3 gives the full variable domain: EPEVTQTPSHQVTQMGQEVILRCVPISNHLYFYWYRQILGQKVEFLVSFYNNEISEKSEIFDDQFSVERPDGSNFTLKIRSTKLEDSAMYFCASSETGTYSYEQYFGPGTRLTVT.

This clonotype was picked up one time. In DNA form, the CDR3 reads TGTGCCAGCAGTTTTCGGGGGGCGAACACTGAAGCTTTCTTT. Amino acid sequence: CASSFRGANTEAFF. The chain joins TRBV27 to TRBJ1-1; weak D call: TRBD1 (6 bases). This CDR3 contains 14 residues. Trimming pared 3 bases from V and 1 base from J, leaving 9 bases between. Germline values: CDR1 MNHEY, CDR2 SMNVEV (reference sequence).

This clonotype was found many times. This sequence joins TRBV29-1 and TRBJ1-5; the D is unclear. Trimming stripped 5 bases from V and 0 bases from J, with 8 bases between. The CDR3 runs 13 residues. Germline CDR1 reads SQVTM; CDR2 reads ANQGSEA. CDR3 protein: CSVREDSNQPQHF. In DNA form, the CDR3 reads TGCAGCGTTCGGGAGGATAGCAATCAGCCCCAGCATTTT. The variable domain in full, with the rest retrieved from reference TRBV29-1 and TRBJ1-5, is SAVISQKPSRDICQRGTSLTIQCQVDSQVTMMFWYRQQPGQSLTLIATANQGSEATYESGFVIDKFPISRPNLTFSTLTVSNMSPEDSSIYLCSVREDSNQPQHFGDGTRLSIL.

This chain connects TRBV29-1 to TRBJ1-2; TRBD1 matches at 7 bases. The CDR3 is made up of 13 amino acids. Germline V lookup: CDR1 SQVTM, CDR2 ANQGSEA. V shed 6 bases, J shed 4 bases, and the junction held 8 bases outside the gene matches. The CDR3 DNA follows: TGCAGCGTCGACCCAGGGGGATCCTATGGCTACACCTTC. It yields the protein CSVDPGGSYGYTF.

This clonotype has ten or more counts. The V gene is TRBV20-1, the J gene TRBJ1-5; 7 bases map to TRBD1. Germline-derived CDR1 and CDR2 are DFQATT and SNEGSKA (reference sequence). There are 16 residues in the CDR3. J was trimmed by 2 bases and V by 1 base; bases with no gene match: 8. The CDR3 nucleotides read TGCAGTGCTAGAGCCCAGCAGGGGGTCCGCAATCAGCCCCAGCATTTT. It is translated as CSARAQQGVRNQPQHF.

The chain carries TRBV2 and TRBJ1-1, with no clear D. V lost 2 bases and J lost 2, with 6 bases in between. Germline V gene lookup returns CDR1 SNHLY and CDR2 FYNNEI. The length of the CDR3 is 13 residues. The CDR3 coding sequence is TGTGCCAGCAGTGAACTTCCAAACACTGAAGCTTTCTTT. Its protein is CASSELPNTEAFF.

A few counts support this clonotype. This chain links TRBV6-5 with TRBJ2-3, with D hard to call. There are 13 residues in the CDR3. V lost 2 bases to trimming and J lost 3 bases, with 6 bases between them. Germline loops: CDR1 MNHEY, CDR2 SVGAGI. In DNA, the CDR3 is TGTGCCAGCAGTTACGCGCGGACAGATACGCAGTATTTT. Translation: CASSYARTDTQYF.

By proportion, this clonotype is medium-sized. The CDR3 nucleotides read TGTGCCAGCAGCTTAGCCGTGGAGAACACCATATATTTT. It encodes CASSLAVENTIYF. This rearrangement joins TRBV13 to TRBJ1-3; D unclear. CDR3 length: 13 amino acids. V lost 1 base and J lost 7, with 8 bases in between. Germline CDR1 PRHDT, CDR2 FYEKMQ (reference sequence). Variable domain in full (rest from reference TRBV13 and TRBJ1-3): AAGVIQSPRHLIKEKRETATLKCYPIPRHDTVYWYQQGPGQDPQFLISFYEKMQSDKGSIPDRFSAQQFSDYHSELNMSSLELGDSALYFCASSLAVENTIYFGEGSWLTVV.

Here the CDR3 reads CASSSPVLAGRTDTQYF. DNA for the CDR3: TGTGCCAGCAGTTCACCGGTGTTGGCGGGGCGCACAGATACGCAGTATTTT. The rearrangement joins TRBV6-2 or TRBV6-3 to TRBJ2-3; D is possibly TRBD2 (6 bases). Germline V gives CDR1 MNHEY, CDR2 SVGEGT. The CDR3 totals 17 residues. Deletions cut 4 bases from V and 1 base from J, with 18 bases between.

There are many counts of this clonotype. This rearrangement joins TRBV20-1 to TRBJ2-4; D is unresolved. Per the germline V gene, CDR1 is DFQATT and CDR2 is SNEGSKA (reference sequence). This CDR3 is 13 amino acids long. Trimming cost V 1 base and J 6 bases, with 10 bases left between them. CDR3: CSARVGGTNIQYF. For the CDR3, the DNA is TGCAGTGCTAGAGTGGGCGGAACAAACATTCAGTACTTC.

By frequency in the sample, this clonotype is medium-sized. The gene calls are TRBV18 and TRBJ2-7; 7 nucleotides align to TRBD2. Germline V gene sequence: CDR1 KGHSH, CDR2 LQKENI. The CDR3 has 13 residues. J lost 2 bases, V lost 2 bases, and 0 bases had no gene match. The CDR3: CASSPAGAYEQYF. Written as DNA, the CDR3 is TGTGCCAGCTCACCAGCGGGGGCCTACGAGCAGTACTTC.

This clonotype was recorded at least ten times. J is TRBJ2-3 and V is TRBV20-1; 9 nucleotides agree with TRBD2. V gave up 3 bases and J gave up 4 bases; unmatched junction bases: 5. Germline values: CDR1 DFQATT, CDR2 SNEGSKA (reference sequence). The CDR3 runs 14 residues. CDR3 coding DNA: TGCAGTGCTAGCCTGCGGGGGGGCGCAGATACGCAGTATTTT. Translation gives CSASLRGGADTQYF.

This clonotype came up many times. The CDR3: CASSFPRRASGGYPSYNEQFF. The CDR3 nucleotides are TGTGCCAGCAGCTTCCCCCGGCGGGCTAGCGGGGGTTATCCCTCCTACAATGAGCAGTTCTTC. This chain links TRBV7-2 with TRBJ2-1; 10 positions agree with TRBD2. Germline values: CDR1 SGHTA, CDR2 FQGNSA. CDR3 size: 21 residues. The junction had 17 bases not matched to a gene; V was cut back by 3 bases and J by 0 bases.

This clonotype has a count of ten or more. The chain recombines TRBV6-5 with TRBJ2-7; 11 nucleotides align to TRBD1. The CDR3 runs to 15 residues. V shed 0 bases and J 3 bases; nucleotides not matched to a gene: 1. Germline-derived CDR1 and CDR2 are MNHEY and SVGAGI. The CDR3 here is CASSYSGQGVYEQYF. The DNA of the CDR3 is TGTGCCAGCAGTTACTCGGGACAGGGGGTCTACGAGCAGTACTTC.

This clonotype was detected a few times. The rearrangement links TRBV5-1 to TRBJ2-7; D is undetermined. CDR1 is SGHRS and CDR2 is YFSETQ in the germline V gene. The CDR3 totals 13 residues. Trimming stripped 0 bases from V and 6 bases from J, with 10 bases between. The DNA of the CDR3 is TGCGCCAGCAGCTTGGCCGTGGGTGGCGAGCAGTACTTC. It codes for CASSLAVGGEQYF. Full variable domain (missing parts from reference TRBV5-1 and TRBJ2-7): KAGVTQTPRYLIKTRGQQVTLSCSPISGHRSVSWYQQTPGQGLQFLFEYFSETQRNKGNFPGRFSGRQFSNSRSEMNVSTLELGDSALYLCASSLAVGGEQYFGPGTRLTVT.